Sequencing of this T cell receptor beta chain was carried out in a study of blood T cell repertoires in COVID-19. Overall study: PBMCs, B-cell-depleted T cells, or T cells were the source of the cDNA or gDNA that made up the material.

Per the original data handling: The authors estimated nucleated cell counts from reference gene primer amplification. Sequencing was performed with immunoSEQ multiplex PCR; in TCRdb, only in-frame clones are kept and a portion is missing. That table furnishes V, J and clone size, whereas the DNA furnished D and trimming. The data hold about 72,000 clones, with 82% observed a single time. The sequence derives from a human donor in a cohort sampled during active COVID-19. Sequenced sample: peripheral blood.

CDR3 residues: CASDLGPRGSPLHF. The DNA for the CDR3 is TGTGCCAGCGACCTAGGCCCTCGGGGTTCACCCCTCCACTTT. The rearrangement joins TRBV14 to TRBJ1-6; D not resolved. The germline V gene encodes CDR1 SGHDN and CDR2 FVKESK. Trimming removed 8 bases from V and 9 bases from J, with 17 bases in between. The CDR3 totals 14 residues.